Included here is one T cell receptor beta chain sequence, with context. As yet, its antigen is unknown. These data come from a study of shared clonotypes between healthy human individuals. Study conclusions and caveats: Larger richness was generally estimated for naive than memory subsets.

Naive CD8 isolation took CD45RO-negative cells positively selected for CCR7 and excluded terminally differentiated effector memory CD45RA+ cells. CDR1 and CDR2 (germline): ENHRY, SYGVKD. This CDR3 contains 16 residues. J was trimmed by 1 base and V by 4 bases; bases with no gene match: 7. The assay was immunoSEQ multiplex PCR, and TCRdb's table has in-frame clones only and misses some. Of about 2.1 million clones detected, approximately 94% appear once; the ten largest clones hold 1.5% to 2%. This sequence originates from a man aged 18 to 30 in good health. Some clones in this sample may be carry-over from other donors' samples. The chain joins TRBV10-3 to TRBJ2-5, with 9 nucleotides matching TRBD2. The specimen sequenced was naive CD8+ T cells from PBMCs. CDR3 region: CAISVAASGIQETQYF. In DNA form, the CDR3 reads TGTGCCATCAGTGTGGCGGCTAGCGGGATCCAAGAGACCCAGTACTTC.